The present TCR beta chain was sequenced within a study of early T cells in non-severe SARS-CoV-2 infection. This clonotype was counted at least ten times. What it binds is not known. Study-wide points: CD4 and private specificities were missed by VDJdb matching, which favored anti-spike CD8 responses.

Unique molecular identifier tags were affixed to discrete cDNA molecules. MiXCR, applied by TCRdb to the 5' RACE reads, yields one record per CDR3 protein. The profile shows about 49,000 distinct CDR3 sequences, approximately 12% of them singletons. The trim removed 10 bases at V and 7 bases at J, leaving 12 bases unmatched. CDR1 LGHDT and CDR2 YNNKEL come from the germline V gene (reference sequence). CDR3 length equals 15 residues. J is TRBJ2-1 and V is TRBV3-1; 11 nucleotides agree with TRBD2. The sequence came from an adult who was a healthcare worker with PCR-confirmed SARS-CoV-2 infection or an uninfected control (not recorded which). Sequenced material: whole blood. The CDR3 sequence is CATKTSGREWNEQFF. CDR3 in DNA: TGTGCCACCAAAACTAGCGGGAGAGAGTGGAATGAGCAGTTCTTC.